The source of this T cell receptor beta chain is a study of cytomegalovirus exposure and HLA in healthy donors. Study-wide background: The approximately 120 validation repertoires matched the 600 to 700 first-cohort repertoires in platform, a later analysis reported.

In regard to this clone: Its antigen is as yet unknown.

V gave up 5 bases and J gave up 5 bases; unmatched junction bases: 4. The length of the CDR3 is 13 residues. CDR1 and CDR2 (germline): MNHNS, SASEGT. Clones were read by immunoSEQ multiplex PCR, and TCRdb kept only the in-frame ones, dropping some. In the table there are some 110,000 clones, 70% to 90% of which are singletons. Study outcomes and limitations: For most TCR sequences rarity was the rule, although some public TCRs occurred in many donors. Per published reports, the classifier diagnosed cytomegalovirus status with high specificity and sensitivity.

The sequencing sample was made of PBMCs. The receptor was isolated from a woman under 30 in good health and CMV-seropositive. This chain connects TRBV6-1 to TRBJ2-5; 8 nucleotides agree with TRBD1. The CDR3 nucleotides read TGTGCCAGCAGTTCAGACAGGGGCGAGACCCAGTACTTC. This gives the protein CASSSDRGETQYF.